The 14 T cell receptor beta chains below were found in one sample sequenced in a study of blood T cell repertoires in COVID-19. The data were produced by immunoSEQ multiplex PCR, yet TCRdb's version contains in-frame clones alone and is incomplete. The table includes some 220,000 clones, around three quarters detected once. The sample taken for sequencing was peripheral blood. These receptors originate from a woman between 65 and 79 years old with acute or convalescent COVID-19.

This clone has just one count. Other DNA sequences in the same sample also yield this CDR3. The J gene is TRBJ2-7, the V gene TRBV7-9; D is possibly TRBD1 (6 bases). V was pared by 0 bases and J by 2 bases, with 8 bases between. Per germline, CDR1 SEHNR and CDR2 FQNEAQ (reference sequence). CDR3 length: 14 amino acids. CDR3 amino acids: CASSLAGQPYEQYF. The CDR3 DNA reads as TGTGCCAGCAGCTTAGCCGGACAGCCCTACGAGCAGTACTTC.

The chain is built from TRBV18 and TRBJ2-1; a possible D gene is TRBD2 (5 bases). The germline V gene has CDR1 KGHSH and CDR2 LQKENI. This CDR3 has 14 amino acids. V lost 0 bases and J lost 5, with 8 bases in between. In DNA, the CDR3 is TGTGCCAGCTCACCACCGCCCGGGGACAATGAGCAGTTCTTC. As protein: CASSPPPGDNEQFF.

As for this clone: The same CDR3 can be traced to other DNA sequences in this sample. CDR3 residues: CASSLQGGNTEAFF. CDR3 sequence (DNA): TGCGCCAGCAGCTTACAGGGGGGCAACACTGAAGCTTTCTTT. The rearrangement joins TRBV5-1 to TRBJ1-1, with TRBD1 identical over 8 bases. The length of the CDR3 is 14 residues. Trimming took 2 bases from V and 2 from J; bases not matched to a gene: 2. The germline V gene encodes CDR1 SGHRS and CDR2 YFSETQ.

The V and J genes are TRBV29-1 and TRBJ1-1; TRBD1 agrees at 10 bases. Germline trimming cut 6 bases from V and 5 bases from J; bases unmatched to any gene: 9. The length of the CDR3 is 14 residues. The germline V gene has CDR1 SQVTM and CDR2 ANQGSEA. The CDR3 bases are TGCAGCGTCACACCGGGACAGGGGACGACTGAAGCTTTCTTT. It translates to CSVTPGQGTTEAFF.

J is TRBJ2-1 and V is TRBV16, with 8 bases lining up with TRBD2. CDR1 and CDR2 (germline): KGHSY, FQNENV. This CDR3 has 15 amino acids. V trimming: 4 bases; J trimming: 7 bases; junction bases outside the gene matches: 9. CDR3 residues: CASSPPGRGGNEQFF. The CDR3 nucleotides read TGTGCCAGCAGCCCCCCCGGGAGGGGGGGAAATGAGCAGTTCTTC.

This sequence joins TRBV5-1 and TRBJ2-5; 10 nucleotides line up with TRBD2. The germline V gene encodes CDR1 SGHRS and CDR2 YFSETQ. CDR3 length equals 15 residues. The junction had 4 bases not matched to a gene; V was cut back by 4 bases and J by 1 base. CDR3 in amino acids: CASSDSGGPQETQYF. The DNA for the CDR3 is TGCGCCAGCAGCGATAGCGGGGGGCCCCAAGAGACCCAGTACTTC.

J is TRBJ1-1 and V is TRBV18; maybe TRBD1 (6 bases). Looked up from germline, CDR1 is KGHSH and CDR2 is LQKENI. V was pared by 6 bases and J by 7 bases, with 18 bases between. The CDR3 runs 14 residues. CDR3 nucleotide sequence: TGTGCCAGCTCGGCGCACGGGACACTCGATGAAGCTTTCTTT. Protein sequence: CASSAHGTLDEAFF.

The chain is built from TRBV5-1 and TRBJ2-1; the D is unclear. The CDR3 runs 11 residues. The V gene's germline CDR1 is SGHRS and CDR2 YFSETQ. Trimming stripped 0 bases from V and 7 bases from J, with 2 bases between. Here the CDR3 reads CASSLANEQFF. The CDR3 DNA reads as TGCGCCAGCAGCTTGGCGAATGAGCAGTTCTTC.

This clone was detected a few times. The V gene is TRBV5-1, the J gene TRBJ1-6; 11 bases line up with TRBD1. The CDR3 runs to 16 residues. Germline trimming cut 4 bases from V and 8 bases from J; bases unmatched to any gene: 8. Germline-derived CDR1 and CDR2 are SGHRS and YFSETQ. CDR3: CASSASGTGGDSPLHF. The DNA of the CDR3 is TGCGCCAGCAGCGCCTCCGGGACAGGGGGAGATTCACCCCTCCACTTT.

This chain uses TRBV5-4 with TRBJ1-1; no definite D call. The CDR3 consists of 16 residues. Deletions cut 4 bases from V and 1 base from J, with 17 bases between. Germline V gene data show CDR1 as SGHNT and CDR2 as YYREEE (reference sequence). Written as DNA, the CDR3 is TGTGCCAGCAGCCCCGGCAGCCCACTATGGAACACTGAAGCTTTCTTT. This translates into CASSPGSPLWNTEAFF.

The chain couples TRBV6-1 to TRBJ2-7; the match to TRBD1 covers 7 bases. CDR1 is MNHNS and CDR2 is SASEGT in the germline V gene. J gave up 3 bases and V 7 bases, and 6 bases lay outside the gene matches. The CDR3 loop spans 13 amino acids. CDR3 region: CASKSRDSYEQYF. Here the CDR3 DNA reads TGTGCCAGCAAATCCCGGGACAGCTACGAGCAGTACTTC.

The chain combines TRBV5-7 with TRBJ2-7; D may be TRBD1 (5 bases). TRBV5-7 is an ORF; its function is uncertain. The V and J ends lost 5 bases and 1 base respectively, with 16 bases between them. This CDR3 is built from 15 residues. DNA for the CDR3: TGTGCCAGCAGTTCATTACAGGAACCTTCCTACGAGCAGTACGTC. Its protein is CASSSLQEPSYEQYV.

The CDR3 loop is CASRGGQGAETQYF. The CDR3 coding sequence is TGTGCCAGCAGAGGTGGACAGGGGGCGGAGACCCAGTACTTC. The chain couples TRBV6-5 to TRBJ2-5, with TRBD1 matching 11 bases. Trimming removed 6 bases from V and 5 bases from J; junction bases left unmatched: 5. Germline loops: CDR1 MNHEY, CDR2 SVGAGI. CDR3 length equals 14 residues.

V usage is TRBV2 and J usage is TRBJ1-3; perhaps TRBD1 as D (5 bases). V gave up 5 bases and J gave up 0 bases, with 14 bases separating them. Germline V gene sequence: CDR1 SNHLY, CDR2 FYNNEI. The CDR3 length is 16 residues. CDR3 residues: CASSLGAQSSGNTIYF. CDR3 nucleotides: TGTGCCAGCAGTCTAGGGGCCCAGAGCTCTGGAAACACCATATATTTT.